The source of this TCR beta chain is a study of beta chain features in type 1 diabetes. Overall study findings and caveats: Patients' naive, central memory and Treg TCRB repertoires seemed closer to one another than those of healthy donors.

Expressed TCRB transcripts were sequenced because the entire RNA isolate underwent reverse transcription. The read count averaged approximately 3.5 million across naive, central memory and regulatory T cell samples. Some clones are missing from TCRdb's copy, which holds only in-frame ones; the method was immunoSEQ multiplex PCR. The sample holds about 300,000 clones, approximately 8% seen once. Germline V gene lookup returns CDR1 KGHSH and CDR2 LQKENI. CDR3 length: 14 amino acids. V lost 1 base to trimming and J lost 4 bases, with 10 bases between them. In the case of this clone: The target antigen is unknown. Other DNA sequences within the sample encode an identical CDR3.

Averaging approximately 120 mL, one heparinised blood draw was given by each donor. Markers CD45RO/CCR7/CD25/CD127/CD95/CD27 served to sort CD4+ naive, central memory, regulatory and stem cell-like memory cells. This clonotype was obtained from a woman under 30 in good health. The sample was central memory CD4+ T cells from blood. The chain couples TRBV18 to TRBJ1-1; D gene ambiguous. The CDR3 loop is CASSPQGSSTEAFF. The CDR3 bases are TGTGCCAGCTCACCACAGGGCTCGAGCACTGAAGCTTTCTTT.